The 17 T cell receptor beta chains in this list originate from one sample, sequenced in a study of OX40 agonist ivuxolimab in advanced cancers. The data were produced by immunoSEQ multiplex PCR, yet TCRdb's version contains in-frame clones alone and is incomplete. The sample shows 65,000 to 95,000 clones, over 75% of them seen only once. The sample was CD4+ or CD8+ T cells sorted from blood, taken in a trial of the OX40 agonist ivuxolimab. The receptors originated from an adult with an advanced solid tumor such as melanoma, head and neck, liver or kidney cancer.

CDR3: CASSLASRGQYF. CDR3 in DNA: TGTGCCAGCAGCTTAGCGTCAAGGGGGCAGTATTTT. The chain is built from TRBV7-2 and TRBJ2-3, with D possibly matching TRBD1 (5 bases). Trimming removed 0 bases from V and 11 bases from J, with 9 bases in between. The CDR3 is made up of 12 amino acids. Germline-derived CDR1 and CDR2 are SGHTA and FQGNSA.

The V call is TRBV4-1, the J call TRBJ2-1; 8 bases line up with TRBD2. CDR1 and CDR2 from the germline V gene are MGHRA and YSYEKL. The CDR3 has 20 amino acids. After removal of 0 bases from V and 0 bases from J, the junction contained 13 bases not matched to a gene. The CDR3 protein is CASSQDPLAGGFSSYNEQFF. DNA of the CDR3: TGCGCCAGCAGCCAAGATCCGCTGGCGGGGGGCTTCAGCTCCTACAATGAGCAGTTCTTC.

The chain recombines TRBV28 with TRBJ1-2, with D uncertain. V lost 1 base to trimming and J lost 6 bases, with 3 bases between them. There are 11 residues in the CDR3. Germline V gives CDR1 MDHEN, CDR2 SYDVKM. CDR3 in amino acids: CASSLSHGYTF. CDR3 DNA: TGTGCCAGCAGTTTATCACATGGCTACACCTTC.

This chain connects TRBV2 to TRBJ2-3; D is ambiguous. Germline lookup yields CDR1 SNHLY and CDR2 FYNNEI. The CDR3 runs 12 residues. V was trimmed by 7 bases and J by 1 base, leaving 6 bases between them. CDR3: CASTFRTDTQYF. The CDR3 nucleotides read TGTGCCAGCACCTTTCGCACAGATACGCAGTATTTT.

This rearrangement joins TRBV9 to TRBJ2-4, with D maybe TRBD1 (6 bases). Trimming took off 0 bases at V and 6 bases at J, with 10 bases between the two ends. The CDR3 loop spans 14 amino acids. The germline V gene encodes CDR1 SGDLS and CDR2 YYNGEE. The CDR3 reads CASSVDGRGNIQYF. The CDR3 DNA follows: TGTGCCAGCAGCGTAGATGGCAGGGGAAACATTCAGTACTTC.

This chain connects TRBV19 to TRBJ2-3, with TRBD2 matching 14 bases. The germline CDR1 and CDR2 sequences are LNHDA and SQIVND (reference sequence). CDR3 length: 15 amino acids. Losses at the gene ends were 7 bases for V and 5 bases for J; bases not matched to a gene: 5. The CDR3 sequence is CASIRTSGGRDTQYF. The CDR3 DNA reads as TGTGCCAGTATCCGGACTAGCGGGGGGCGAGATACGCAGTATTTT. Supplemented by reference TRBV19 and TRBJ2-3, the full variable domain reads DGGITQSPKYLFRKEGQNVTLSCEQNLNHDAMYWYRQDPGQGLRLIYYSQIVNDFQKGDIAEGYSVSREKKESFPLTVTSAQKNPTAFYLCASIRTSGGRDTQYFGPGTRLTVL.

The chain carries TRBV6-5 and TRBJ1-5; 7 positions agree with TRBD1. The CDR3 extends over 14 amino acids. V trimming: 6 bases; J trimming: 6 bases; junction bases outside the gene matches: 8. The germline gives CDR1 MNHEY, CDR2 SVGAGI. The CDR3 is CASRPTGVGQPQHF. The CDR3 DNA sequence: TGTGCCAGCAGACCTACAGGGGTAGGTCAGCCCCAGCATTTT.

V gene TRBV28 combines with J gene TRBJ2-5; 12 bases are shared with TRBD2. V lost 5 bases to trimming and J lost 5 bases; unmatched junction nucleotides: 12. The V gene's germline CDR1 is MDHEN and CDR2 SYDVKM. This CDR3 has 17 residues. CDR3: CASSHNPSGGAGETQYF. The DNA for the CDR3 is TGTGCCAGCAGTCATAATCCTAGCGGGGGGGCCGGTGAGACCCAGTACTTC.

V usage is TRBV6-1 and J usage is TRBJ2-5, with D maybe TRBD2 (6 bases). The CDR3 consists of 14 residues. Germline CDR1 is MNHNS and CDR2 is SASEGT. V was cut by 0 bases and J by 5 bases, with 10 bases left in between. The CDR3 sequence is CASSEARLAETQYF. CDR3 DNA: TGTGCCAGCAGTGAAGCGAGGCTAGCGGAGACCCAGTACTTC.

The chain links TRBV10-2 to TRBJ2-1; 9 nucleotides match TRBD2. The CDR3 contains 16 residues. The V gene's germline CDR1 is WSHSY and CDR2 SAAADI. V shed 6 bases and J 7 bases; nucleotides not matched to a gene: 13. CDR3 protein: CASRGAGGRAGNEQFF. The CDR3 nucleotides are TGCGCCAGCAGGGGGGCTGGCGGGAGGGCAGGAAATGAGCAGTTCTTC.

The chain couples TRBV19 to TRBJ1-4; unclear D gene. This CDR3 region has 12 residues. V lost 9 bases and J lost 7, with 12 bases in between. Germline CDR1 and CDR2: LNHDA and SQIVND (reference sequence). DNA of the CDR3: TGTGCCAGCTCCGCCCGGGGTGAAAAACTGTTTTTT. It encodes CASSARGEKLFF.

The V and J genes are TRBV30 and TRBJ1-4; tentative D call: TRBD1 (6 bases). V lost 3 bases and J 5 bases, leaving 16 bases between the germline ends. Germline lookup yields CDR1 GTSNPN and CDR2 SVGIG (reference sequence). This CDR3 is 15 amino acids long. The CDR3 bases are TGTGCCTGGAGCCCAAAAGACAGGAGAAATGAAAAACTGTTTTTT. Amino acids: CAWSPKDRRNEKLFF.

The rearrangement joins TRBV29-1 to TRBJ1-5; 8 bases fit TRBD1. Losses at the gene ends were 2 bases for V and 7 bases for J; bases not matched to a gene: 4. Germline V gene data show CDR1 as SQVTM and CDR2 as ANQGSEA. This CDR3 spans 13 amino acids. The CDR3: CSVEFSGGQPQHF. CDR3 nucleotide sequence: TGCAGCGTTGAATTCTCAGGGGGCCAGCCCCAGCATTTT.

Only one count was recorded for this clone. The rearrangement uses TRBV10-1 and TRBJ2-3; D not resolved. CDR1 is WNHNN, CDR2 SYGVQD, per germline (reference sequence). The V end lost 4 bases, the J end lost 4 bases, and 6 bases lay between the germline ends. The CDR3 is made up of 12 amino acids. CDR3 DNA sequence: TGCGCCAGCAGTGGATCGTCAGATACGCAGTATTTT. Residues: CASSGSSDTQYF.

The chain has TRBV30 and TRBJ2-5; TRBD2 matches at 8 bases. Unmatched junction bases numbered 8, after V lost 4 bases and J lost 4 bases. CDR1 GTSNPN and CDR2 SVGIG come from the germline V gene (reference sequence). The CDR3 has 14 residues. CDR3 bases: TGTGCCTGGATTCAGCGGGGGTCCCGAGAGACCCAGTACTTC. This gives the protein CAWIQRGSRETQYF.

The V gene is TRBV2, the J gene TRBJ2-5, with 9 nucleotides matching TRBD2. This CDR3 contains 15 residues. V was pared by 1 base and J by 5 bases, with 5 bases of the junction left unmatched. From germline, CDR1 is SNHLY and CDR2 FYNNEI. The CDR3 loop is CASSEEAGGMETQYF. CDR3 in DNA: TGTGCCAGCAGTGAAGAGGCGGGGGGGATGGAGACCCAGTACTTC. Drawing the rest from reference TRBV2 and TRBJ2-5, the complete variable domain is EPEVTQTPSHQVTQMGQEVILRCVPISNHLYFYWYRQILGQKVEFLVSFYNNEISEKSEIFDDQFSVERPDGSNFTLKIRSTKLEDSAMYFCASSEEAGGMETQYFGPGTRLLVL.

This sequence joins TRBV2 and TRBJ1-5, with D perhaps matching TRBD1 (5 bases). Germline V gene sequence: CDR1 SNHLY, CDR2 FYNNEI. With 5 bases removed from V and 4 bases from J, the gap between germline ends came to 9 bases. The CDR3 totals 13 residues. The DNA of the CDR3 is TGTGCCAGCAGTTGGGACGGGAATCAGCCCCAGCATTTT. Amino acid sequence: CASSWDGNQPQHF.